These T cell receptor beta chains were read from a single sample in a study of cytomegalovirus exposure and HLA in healthy donors. The assay was immunoSEQ multiplex PCR, and TCRdb's table has in-frame clones only and misses some. Of tens of thousands of clones listed, approximately 84% are singletons. The sequencing input was PBMCs. The receptor set was obtained from a woman under 30 in good health and CMV-seropositive. Each CDR3 is given without its conserved first and last residue. Fields, in order: J gene, V gene, CDR3 protein.

J: TRBJ2-7; V: TRBV6-6; CDR3: ASSSRGQGAREQY
J: TRBJ1-6; V: TRBV6-5; CDR3: ASSYGSRGDSPLH
J: TRBJ2-4; V: TRBV19; CDR3: ASSRGTGSIAKNIQY
J: TRBJ1-1; V: TRBV28; CDR3: ASSLRGRPRTEAF
J: TRBJ1-4; V: TRBV2; CDR3: ATNIGMNEKLF
J: TRBJ2-1; V: TRBV10-2; CDR3: ATTWTLMGGDEQF
J: TRBJ1-4; V: TRBV28; CDR3: ASSFLSGLGEKLF
J: TRBJ1-5; V: TRBV13; CDR3: ASSLAGSDQPQH
J: TRBJ2-4; V: TRBV18; CDR3: ASSPGLESKNIQY
J: TRBJ2-2; V: TRBV5-4; CDR3: ASRKTGANTGELF
J: TRBJ2-2; V: TRBV29-1; CDR3: SAVLAGENTGELF
J: TRBJ1-2; V: TRBV2; CDR3: ASSRTTVNYGYT
J: TRBJ2-7; V: TRBV19; CDR3: ASNDRTSEQY
J: TRBJ2-5; V: TRBV2; CDR3: ASSPDLEQY
J: TRBJ1-1; V: TRBV5-4; CDR3: ASSFVPRDTEAF
J: TRBJ2-5; V: TRBV10-1; CDR3: ASTDRAGETQY
J: TRBJ2-3; V: TRBV5-4; CDR3: ASTTPDRGFTDTQY
J: TRBJ2-7; V: TRBV14; CDR3: ASSVATGPSYEQY
J: TRBJ2-7; V: TRBV6-1; CDR3: ASSEAGHYEQY
J: TRBJ1-3; V: TRBV6-6; CDR3: ASSYPRGGRFDTIY
J: TRBJ1-2; V: TRBV28; CDR3: ASNPLPPDSRGYT
J: TRBJ1-1; V: TRBV9; CDR3: ASSVGGGTTEAF
J: TRBJ1-4; V: TRBV19; CDR3: ASRQPGQGNEKLF
J: TRBJ1-1; V: TRBV28; CDR3: ASSSHHSEAF
J: TRBJ2-7; V: TRBV18; CDR3: ASSRENYEQY